This TCR beta chain was captured in a study of type 1 regulatory T cells. Study at large: T-allo10 is an in vitro-generated, Tr1-enriched CD4 T cell product specific for alloantigen. Study-wide results and caveats: Compared with non-Tr1 cells, Tr1 cells showed a narrower TCR repertoire.

TCRdb reanalysed the reads using MiXCR and keeps one entry per CDR3 protein. The data contain over 55,000 distinct CDR3 sequences, 49% of them singletons. This clonotype was recorded a few times. The antigen is undetermined. The specimen was cultured non-Tr1 T cells, either the whole culture or a sorted T cell fraction (not recorded which). The clonotype originates from a human donor in good health.

The CDR3 nucleotides read TGCGCCAGCAGCCCCGCGGACTACCAACCTCGAAGCACAGATACGCAGTATTTT. It specifies CASSPADYQPRSTDTQYF. The rearrangement joins TRBV4-1 to TRBJ2-3; D perhaps matches TRBD2 (6 bases). Germline assignment: CDR1 MGHRA and CDR2 YSYEKL. CDR3 size: 18 residues. The ends were cut back, 4 bases at V and 0 bases at J, with 20 bases in the middle.